Listed below are T cell receptor beta chains from one sample, sequenced in a study of human T cells and chemical hapten exposure. Via MiXCR, TCRdb re-called the RACE reads, giving one row per CDR3 protein. The data contain 80,000 to 100,000 distinct CDR3 sequences, about a tenth of them singletons. Here the sequenced sample was whole blood, taken in connection with sensitization to the hapten diphenylcyclopropenone (DPC). The receptor set was obtained from a woman in her twenties or thirties with alopecia areata. Some clones in this sample may be carry-over from other donors' samples. The CDR3 runs from the conserved cysteine through the conserved F or W. D genes are given only for firm matches. Some rows have no size entry. The others give once, few or many, or a class for an expanded clone.

D: -
V: TRBV30
size: many
J: TRBJ2-3
DNA: TGTGCCTGTGGGGTCCACTTGGGCACAGATACGCAGTATTTT
CDR3: CACGVHLGTDTQYF

D: TRBD2
V: TRBV5-1
size: few
J: TRBJ2-3
DNA: TGCGCCAGCAGCTCGCTAGCGGGTATCACAGATACGCAGTATTTT
CDR3: CASSSLAGITDTQYF

D: -
V: TRBV18
size: -
J: TRBJ2-7
DNA: TGTGCCAGCTCACCACCTACCGGGGCCTACGAGCAGTACTTC
CDR3: CASSPPTGAYEQYF

D: TRBD2
V: TRBV29-1
size: many
J: TRBJ2-5
DNA: TGCAGCGTTGAAGGGACTAGCGGGTACCAAGAGACCCAGTACTTC
CDR3: CSVEGTSGYQETQYF

D: -
V: TRBV2
size: few
J: TRBJ1-2
DNA: TGTGCCAGCAGTGGGCTCGCCTCCTATGGCTACACCTTC
CDR3: CASSGLASYGYTF

D: -
V: TRBV28
size: many
J: TRBJ2-3
DNA: TGTGCCAGCAGTTTAGGGGGGGCTGGGGGTACGCAGTATTTT
CDR3: CASSLGGAGGTQYF

D: -
V: TRBV7-9
size: many
J: TRBJ2-3
DNA: TGTGCCAGCAGCTCCCGGGAGCCGACAGATACGCAGTATTTT
CDR3: CASSSREPTDTQYF

D: -
V: TRBV5-1
size: -
J: TRBJ2-3
DNA: TGCGCCAGCAGCCCGGACGTTTCGAGCACAGATACGCAGTATTTT
CDR3: CASSPDVSSTDTQYF

D: -
V: TRBV20-1
size: many
J: TRBJ1-2
DNA: TGCAGTGCTCGCTCGGACAGCTATGGCTACACCTTC
CDR3: CSARSDSYGYTF

D: TRBD2
V: TRBV7-2
size: many
J: TRBJ2-3
DNA: TGTGCCAGCAGCAGCGGACTAGCGGGGCGAAGCACAGATACGCAGTATTTT
CDR3: CASSSGLAGRSTDTQYF

D: -
V: TRBV7-9
size: -
J: TRBJ1-2
DNA: TGTGCCAGCAGCTTAGGGGGCGCAGACTATGGCTACACCTTC
CDR3: CASSLGGADYGYTF

D: -
V: TRBV28
size: few
J: TRBJ2-1
DNA: TGTGCCAGCAGTTTAGACAGCTACAATGAGCAGTTCTTC
CDR3: CASSLDSYNEQFF

D: TRBD1
V: TRBV12-3/TRBV12-4
size: few
J: TRBJ2-1
DNA: TGTGCCAGCAGACCCGGGACAGGGGTCAGCAATGAGCAGTTCTTC
CDR3: CASRPGTGVSNEQFF

D: TRBD1
V: TRBV18
size: many
J: TRBJ1-1
DNA: TGTGCCAGCTCACCAGGACAGGGTCTGAACACTGAAGCTTTCTTT
CDR3: CASSPGQGLNTEAFF

D: -
V: TRBV28
size: -
J: TRBJ2-4
DNA: TGTGCCAGCAGCTTAGCCAAAAACATTCAGTACTTC
CDR3: CASSLAKNIQYF

D: TRBD1
V: TRBV28
size: -
J: TRBJ2-6
DNA: TGTGCCAGCAGGAATCAGGGGGCTGTCGGGGCCAACGTCCTGACTTTC
CDR3: CASRNQGAVGANVLTF

D: TRBD1
V: TRBV14
size: -
J: TRBJ2-3
DNA: TGTGCCAGCAGCCAAGGGGGACAGGGGATGACGGATACGCAGTATTTT
CDR3: CASSQGGQGMTDTQYF

D: -
V: TRBV27
size: -
J: TRBJ1-5
DNA: TGTGCCAGCCGCGGCGGCCTTAATCAGCCCCAGCATTTT
CDR3: CASRGGLNQPQHF

D: -
V: TRBV2
size: many
J: TRBJ2-1
DNA: TGTGCCAGCAGCTCCGACAGCTTCAATGAGCAGTTCTTC
CDR3: CASSSDSFNEQFF

D: -
V: TRBV2
size: -
J: TRBJ1-5
DNA: TGTGCCAGCCGGGGCGACGGCAATCAGCCCCAGCATTTT
CDR3: CASRGDGNQPQHF

D: -
V: TRBV2
size: few
J: TRBJ2-1
DNA: TGTGCCAGCAGTGAAGCAGGGGAGACCTACAATGAGCAGTTCTTC
CDR3: CASSEAGETYNEQFF

D: -
V: TRBV21-1
size: -
J: TRBJ2-1
DNA: TGTGCCAGCTCGCATCGGAGGCACGAGCAGTTCTTC
CDR3: CASSHRRHEQFF

D: -
V: TRBV29-1
size: -
J: TRBJ2-3
DNA: TGCAGCGTTGACGGTAGTTGGGATACGCAGTATTTT
CDR3: CSVDGSWDTQYF

D: TRBD1
V: TRBV7-7
size: -
J: TRBJ2-1
DNA: TGTGCTAGCAGCCTCGACGGACAGGGGATGGAGCAGTTCTTC
CDR3: CASSLDGQGMEQFF

D: -
V: TRBV14
size: -
J: TRBJ1-6
DNA: TGTGCCAGCAGCCACTCGATTGCCTCACCCCTCCACTTT
CDR3: CASSHSIASPLHF

D: TRBD1
V: TRBV28
size: few
J: TRBJ2-4
DNA: TGTGCCAGCAGTTGGGGCGTTGGGACAGGTTTGAACATTCAGTACTTC
CDR3: CASSWGVGTGLNIQYF

D: -
V: TRBV29-1
size: -
J: TRBJ1-1
DNA: TGCAGCGTTGTGTTTTTCCAGGGAACTGAAGCTTTCTTT
CDR3: CSVVFFQGTEAFF

D: -
V: TRBV5-5
size: many
J: TRBJ1-5
DNA: TGTGCCAGCAGCTTGCGGGGTTGGGGCAATCAGCCCCAGCATTTT
CDR3: CASSLRGWGNQPQHF

D: -
V: TRBV7-2
size: many
J: TRBJ2-5
DNA: TGTGCCAGCAGCTTAGGGACTTCAGGGGAGACCCAGTACTTC
CDR3: CASSLGTSGETQYF

D: -
V: TRBV10-2
size: few
J: TRBJ2-3
DNA: TGCGCCAGCAGTGAGTCTGCTAGTAGTGCAGATACGCAGTATTTT
CDR3: CASSESASSADTQYF

D: -
V: TRBV27
size: -
J: TRBJ1-5
DNA: TGTGCCAGCAGTCCCTCGGACAGACTCCCCAGTAGCAATCAGCCCCAGCATTTT
CDR3: CASSPSDRLPSSNQPQHF

D: -
V: TRBV29-1
size: -
J: TRBJ2-1
DNA: TGCAGCGTTTGCGGGACGACGCGCAATGAGCAGTTCTTC
CDR3: CSVCGTTRNEQFF

D: TRBD2
V: TRBV7-2
size: many
J: TRBJ2-1
DNA: TGTGCCAGCAGCTTAACCCCTAGCGGGGGGGCCGAGGAGCAGTTCTTC
CDR3: CASSLTPSGGAEEQFF

D: -
V: TRBV12-3/TRBV12-4
size: few
J: TRBJ2-1
DNA: TGTGCCAGCACCGTAAGGGCGGTACAGTTCTTC
CDR3: CASTVRAVQFF

D: -
V: TRBV12-3/TRBV12-4
size: many
J: TRBJ2-5
DNA: TGTGCCAGCAGGCCACAGGCTGTTCCCGGGGGAACCCAGTACTTC
CDR3: CASRPQAVPGGTQYF

D: -
V: TRBV5-1
size: few
J: TRBJ1-1
DNA: TGCGCCAGCAGCTTGGCCGGCCAGACCACTGAAGCTTTCTTT
CDR3: CASSLAGQTTEAFF

D: -
V: TRBV11-2
size: many
J: TRBJ1-3
DNA: TGTGCCAGCAGCTTAGTCTCGGGGTCCTCTGGAAACACCATATATTTT
CDR3: CASSLVSGSSGNTIYF

D: -
V: TRBV7-9
size: few
J: TRBJ2-5
DNA: TGTGCCAGCAGCGTCACTAGTCAAGAGACCCAGTACTTC
CDR3: CASSVTSQETQYF

D: TRBD2
V: TRBV29-1
size: few
J: TRBJ2-5
DNA: TGCAGCGGCGGACTAGCGGGAGAGGAGACCCAGTACTTC
CDR3: CSGGLAGEETQYF

D: TRBD1
V: TRBV7-9
size: few
J: TRBJ2-1
DNA: TGTGCCAGCAGCTCGACAGGGTTGGCCTACAATGAGCAGTTCTTC
CDR3: CASSSTGLAYNEQFF

D: -
V: TRBV10-1
size: many
J: TRBJ2-4
DNA: TGCGCCAGCAGTGAGTCGGGAGGGACAATAGCCAAAAACATTCAGTACTTC
CDR3: CASSESGGTIAKNIQYF

D: TRBD2
V: TRBV20-1
size: few
J: TRBJ2-1
DNA: TGCACCGCCGGGACTAGCGGGAGTTTTAGCGGAGGTGAGCAGTTCTTC
CDR3: CTAGTSGSFSGGEQFF

D: -
V: TRBV5-5
size: -
J: TRBJ2-7
DNA: TGTGCCAGCAGCCCGTTGATTGCCTACGAGCAGTACTTC
CDR3: CASSPLIAYEQYF

D: TRBD2
V: TRBV20-1
size: many
J: TRBJ2-1
DNA: TGCAGTGCCCCCAAGGTGACTAGCGGGAGCAATGAGCAGTTCTTC
CDR3: CSAPKVTSGSNEQFF

D: -
V: TRBV5-5
size: -
J: TRBJ2-5
DNA: TGTGCCAGCAGCGGGGCCCCGCGGGAGACCCAGTACTTC
CDR3: CASSGAPRETQYF

D: -
V: TRBV9
size: -
J: TRBJ2-5
DNA: TGTGCCAGCAGCCCGACACCGGGGGGCGGGGGGACCCAGTACTTC
CDR3: CASSPTPGGGGTQYF

D: -
V: TRBV27
size: -
J: TRBJ2-3
DNA: TGTGCCAGCAGTTTATCCTTTTGGGCAGATACGCAGTATTTT
CDR3: CASSLSFWADTQYF

D: TRBD2
V: TRBV4-3
size: -
J: TRBJ2-7
DNA: TGCGCCAGCAGCGGACTAGCGGGGAGCTCCTACGAGCAGTACTTC
CDR3: CASSGLAGSSYEQYF

D: TRBD1
V: TRBV28
size: many
J: TRBJ2-4
DNA: TGTGCCAGCAGTTTTAACCCCCGGACAGGGGATCGTCTAGGCAAAAACATTCAGTACTTC
CDR3: CASSFNPRTGDRLGKNIQYF

D: -
V: TRBV6-5
size: many
J: TRBJ1-1
DNA: TGTGCCAGCAGTCCAAAAAAACCTTTCGGGAACTCGCCGGGTGAAGCTTTCTTT
CDR3: CASSPKKPFGNSPGEAFF

D: -
V: TRBV28
size: -
J: TRBJ1-2
DNA: TGTGCCAGCAGTTCCGGGGGGGCCCCGAACTATGGCTACACCTTC
CDR3: CASSSGGAPNYGYTF

D: TRBD1
V: TRBV5-1
size: many
J: TRBJ2-3
DNA: TGCGCCAGCAATTACAGGGGCCGCACAGATACGCAGTATTTT
CDR3: CASNYRGRTDTQYF

D: -
V: TRBV29-1
size: many
J: TRBJ2-3
DNA: TGCAGCGTTGGGTTAAGGTCAGATACGCAGTATTTT
CDR3: CSVGLRSDTQYF

D: TRBD1
V: TRBV28
size: -
J: TRBJ2-1
DNA: TGTGCCAGCAGTTCTACCGGGACAGGGAGACTCTTC
CDR3: CASSSTGTGRLF

D: -
V: TRBV7-8
size: many
J: TRBJ2-3
DNA: TGTGCCAGCAGCTTTACCCGGGGCGATACGCAGTATTTT
CDR3: CASSFTRGDTQYF

D: TRBD2
V: TRBV11-2
size: many
J: TRBJ2-5
DNA: TGTGCCAGCAGCTCCCTAGCGGGGGGATTAGAGACCCAGTACTTC
CDR3: CASSSLAGGLETQYF

D: -
V: TRBV7-7
size: many
J: TRBJ2-5
DNA: TGTGCTAGCAGCTTACGGCCCCGGGAGACCCAGTACTTC
CDR3: CASSLRPRETQYF

D: TRBD2
V: TRBV27
size: many
J: TRBJ2-5
DNA: TGTGCCAGCAGCCTAGCGGGGAGCGCAGAGACCCAGTACTTC
CDR3: CASSLAGSAETQYF

D: TRBD1
V: TRBV3-1
size: -
J: TRBJ2-7
DNA: TGTGCCAGCAGCCACATTGCAGGGACAGGGACCTACGAGCAGTACTTC
CDR3: CASSHIAGTGTYEQYF

D: -
V: TRBV20-1
size: few
J: TRBJ1-2
DNA: TGCAGTGCTCGGACACCGAGTAACTATGGCTACACCTTC
CDR3: CSARTPSNYGYTF